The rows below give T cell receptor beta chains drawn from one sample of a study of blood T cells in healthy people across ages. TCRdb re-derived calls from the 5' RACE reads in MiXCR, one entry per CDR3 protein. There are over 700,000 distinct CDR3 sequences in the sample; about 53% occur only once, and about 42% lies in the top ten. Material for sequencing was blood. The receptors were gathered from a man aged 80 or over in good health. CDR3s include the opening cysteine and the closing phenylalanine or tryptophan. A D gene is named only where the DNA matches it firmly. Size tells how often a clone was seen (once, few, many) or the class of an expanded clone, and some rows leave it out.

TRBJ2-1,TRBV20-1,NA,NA,CSALGGASSYNEQFF,TGCAGTGCTTTAGGGGGGGCGAGCTCCTACAATGAGCAGTTCTTC
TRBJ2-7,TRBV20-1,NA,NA,CSASESSYEQYF,TGCAGTGCTAGTGAGAGCTCCTACGAGCAGTACTTC
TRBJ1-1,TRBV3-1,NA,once,CASSQEQGRGRYTEAFF,TGTGCCAGCAGCCAAGAACAGGGCCGGGGCAGATACACTGAAGCTTTCTTT
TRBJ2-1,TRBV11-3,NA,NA,CASSRYRDWEQFF,TGTGCCAGCAGCCGGTACCGGGACTGGGAGCAGTTCTTC
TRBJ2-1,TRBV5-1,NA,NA,CASSSRQAYNEQFF,TGCGCCAGTAGCTCCCGACAGGCCTACAATGAGCAGTTCTTC
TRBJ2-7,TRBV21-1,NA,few,CASARPDYEQYF,TGTGCCAGCGCCCGACCCGACTACGAGCAGTACTTC
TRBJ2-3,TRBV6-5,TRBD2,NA,CASRAGGHRYAYF,TGTGCCAGCAGGGCGGGGGGGCACAGATACGCGTATTTT
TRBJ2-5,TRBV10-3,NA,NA,CATSSGLAQETQYF,TGTGCCACCTCCTCGGGATTAGCCCAAGAGACCCAGTACTTC
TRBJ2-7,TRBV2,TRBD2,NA,CASSSVDGSGSNEQYF,TGTGCCAGCAGTAGCGTTGATGGTAGCGGGAGTAACGAGCAGTACTTC
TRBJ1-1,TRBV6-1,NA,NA,CASNPWGGMSTEAFF,TGTGCCAGCAACCCTTGGGGGGGAATGTCCACTGAAGCTTTCTTT
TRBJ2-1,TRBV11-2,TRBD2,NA,CASSLAREGLYNEQFF,TGTGCCAGCAGCTTAGCGCGGGAGGGCCTATACAATGAGCAGTTCTTC
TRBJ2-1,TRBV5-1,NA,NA,CASSLAPGSGSYNEQFF,TGCGCCAGCAGCTTGGCCCCGGGCAGTGGGTCCTACAATGAGCAGTTCTTC
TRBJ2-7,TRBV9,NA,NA,CASTQPDGLSPEQYF,TGTGCCAGCACGCAGCCCGACGGTCTAAGCCCCGAGCAGTACTTC
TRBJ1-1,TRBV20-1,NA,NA,CSASQGWGTEAFF,TGCAGTGCCAGCCAGGGGTGGGGAACTGAAGCTTTCTTT
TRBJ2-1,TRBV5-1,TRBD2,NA,CASSLPLAQSSYNEQFF,TGCGCCAGCAGCTTGCCACTAGCGCAGAGCTCCTACAATGAGCAGTTCTTC
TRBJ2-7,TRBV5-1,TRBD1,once,CASSLQGTGQSYEQYF,TGCGCCAGCAGCCTGCAAGGGACAGGACAATCCTACGAGCAGTACTTC
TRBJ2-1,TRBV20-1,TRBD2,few,CSAEKSGSPYNEQFF,TGCAGTGCTGAGAAAAGCGGGAGTCCGTACAATGAGCAGTTCTTC
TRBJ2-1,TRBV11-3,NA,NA,CASSLSGLMSNEQFF,TGTGCCAGCAGCTTAAGCGGGTTAATGAGTAATGAGCAGTTCTTC
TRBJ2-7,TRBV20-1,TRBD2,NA,CSARNGASGRGEQYF,TGCAGTGCTAGAAATGGGGCTAGCGGGAGAGGGGAGCAGTACTTC
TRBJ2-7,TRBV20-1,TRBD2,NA,CSASDEKRGAYEQYF,TGCAGTGCTAGCGACGAGAAGCGGGGGGCCTACGAGCAGTACTTC